Listed here is a single T cell receptor beta chain. The antigen is not known. This record belongs to a study of vaccination and CD4 T cells after COVID-19. Study-level information: Overlapping peptides of the spike proteins of SARS-CoV-2, HCoV-NL63, HCoV-OC43 and HCoV-229E were used for cell stimulation.

Cultured CD4+ T cell DNA was sequenced using the Oncomine TCR Beta short-read assay. TCRdb processed the PCR reads anew with MiXCR; each CDR3 protein has one entry. Of 20,000 to 30,000 distinct CDR3 sequences in the sample, roughly 40% were seen once. Study observations and caveats: From about 20 to 38, the median of SARS-CoV-2-reactive clonotypes rose without reaching significance.

The time point is: late sampling 161 to 241 days after vaccination in a few convalescent patients. Described treatment: roughly ten-day PBMC culture with coronavirus spike peptide pools or control peptides (ViraFEST assay). Positive PCR dates covered March to December 2020, before US Alpha, Beta and Delta variants. When roughly 10 days of culture had elapsed, CD4+ T cells were isolated by negative selection. The CDR3 sequence is 13 residues long. Looked up from germline, CDR1 is DFQATT and CDR2 is SNEGSKA (reference sequence). V lost 6 bases to trimming and J lost 1 base, with 12 bases between them. The sample consisted of CD4+ T cells from blood, cultured in vitro, taken about 7 months after SARS-CoV-2 vaccination. The chain has TRBV20-1 and TRBJ1-2; D is unclear. This receptor was obtained from a human donor who had recovered from COVID-19. CDR3 nucleotide sequence: TGCAGTGCCAAGCAAGGGAGTAACTATGGCTACACCTTC. This sequence encodes CSAKQGSNYGYTF.